The 8 T cell receptor beta chains listed next were all sequenced from one sample in a study of Graves' ophthalmopathy and Graves' hyperthyroidism. RNA transcripts were the template, and TCR beta CDR3 regions were amplified from them. The first round was an RT-PCR with HTBI primers, and the second round was a multiplex PCR. From the multiplex PCR reads, TCRdb called clonotypes with MiXCR, one entry per CDR3 protein. Of 200,000 to 250,000 distinct CDR3 sequences in the sample, approximately 21% were seen once. Material: peripheral blood. The receptors were sampled from a woman aged 45-60 years with Graves' ophthalmopathy.

In regard to this clonotype: One junction end disagrees with the germline gene, perhaps due to a read error. The chain carries TRBV6-5 and TRBJ1-2; D call uncertain. The CDR3 is 14 residues long. CDR1 and CDR2 (germline): MNHEY, SVGAGI. This CDR3 is CASSYRAYLYGHTF. In DNA form, the CDR3 reads TGTGCCAGCAGTTACCGCGCATACCTCTATGGCCACACCTTC.

V usage is TRBV12-3 or TRBV12-4 and J usage is TRBJ2-7, with a weak D call TRBD1 (5 bases). Trimming left V 4 bases short and J 5 bases short, with 18 bases between. The CDR3 is 15 residues long. The CDR3 DNA sequence: TGTGCCAGCAGTTCCCGGACAAGAAGAGTTAACGAGCAGTACTTC. It specifies CASSSRTRRVNEQYF.

This clonotype was seen ten or more times. Germline and junction disagree at one end, which may indicate a read error. The chain has TRBV7-7 and TRBJ2-5, with TRBD2 identical over 7 bases. This CDR3 has 14 residues. The germline V gene has CDR1 SSHAT and CDR2 FNYEAQ (reference sequence). The CDR3 region has the DNA TGTGCTAGCAGCTTAGCTAGCGGCCAAGAGACCCAGTACTTC. Protein sequence: CASSLASGQETQYF.

In this sample, this clonotype turned up many times. DNA for the CDR3: TGTGCCAGCAGCAAAACAGGGACGAACACTGAAGCTTTCTTT. It specifies CASSKTGTNTEAFF. The V gene is TRBV9, the J gene TRBJ1-1, with a possible D match to TRBD1 (6 bases). From germline, CDR1 is SGDLS and CDR2 YYNGEE. The CDR3 spans 14 residues. Trimming took 4 bases from V and 1 from J, leaving 11 bases between them.

The CDR3 DNA is TGTGCCAGCAGTCGTACCGGGGTGGGAGAGACCCAGTACTTC. It specifies CASSRTGVGETQYF. V usage is TRBV6-1 and J usage is TRBJ2-5, with D perhaps TRBD2 (5 bases). CDR3 length: 14 amino acids. From germline, CDR1 is MNHNS and CDR2 SASEGT. The V and J ends lost 5 bases and 4 bases respectively, with 14 bases between them.

The genes are TRBV11-2 and TRBJ1-6; D ambiguous. The germline V gene encodes CDR1 SGHAT and CDR2 FQNNGV. V was clipped by 3 bases and J by 0 bases, with 15 bases between them. This CDR3 has 18 amino acids. CDR3: CASSFTVSRTSYNSPLHF. The CDR3, as DNA: TGTGCCAGCAGCTTCACCGTCAGTCGAACCTCCTATAATTCACCCCTCCACTTT.

V gene TRBV9 combines with J gene TRBJ2-5, with D tentatively TRBD1 (5 bases). Germline CDR1 SGDLS, CDR2 YYNGEE. The CDR3 runs to 14 residues. V was clipped by 2 bases and J by 2 bases, with 10 bases between them. The CDR3: CASSVEGVQETQYF. DNA of the CDR3: TGTGCCAGCAGCGTTGAAGGGGTACAAGAGACCCAGTACTTC. Using reference TRBV9 and TRBJ2-5 for the parts outside the CDR3, the full variable domain is DSGVTQTPKHLITATGQRVTLRCSPRSGDLSVYWYQQSLDQGLQFLIQYYNGEERAKGNILERFSAQQFPDLHSELNLSSLELGDSALYFCASSVEGVQETQYFGPGTRLLVL.

This clonotype was observed at least ten times. This rearrangement joins TRBV7-9 to TRBJ2-7; the match to TRBD1 covers 7 bases. V gave up 3 bases and J gave up 4 bases; unmatched junction bases: 6. The CDR3 sequence is 14 residues long. Germline values: CDR1 SEHNR, CDR2 FQNEAQ (reference sequence). In DNA form, the CDR3 reads TGTGCCAGCAGCTTTTCGGGACAGAAATACGAGCAGTACTTC. It is translated as CASSFSGQKYEQYF.